The present entry profiles one T cell receptor beta chain with its context. Its matching antigen is unknown. These data come from a study of cytomegalovirus exposure and HLA in healthy donors. Regarding the study as a whole: TCR beta chain V- and J-gene trimming was linked, in a later analysis, to a missense variant in DCLRE1C. An analysis was carried out later, and it reportedly showed fewer N-insertions in an Asian-associated ancestry cluster than the approximately 670-donor mean. The study recorded fewer than 200 TCR beta chains that were cytomegalovirus-associated. 87-base-pair reads could not separate some V segments, including TRBV6-2 and TRBV6-3.

Germline CDR1 MNHEY, CDR2 SVGAGI. The CDR3 has 14 amino acids. Trimming pared 7 bases from V and 6 bases from J, leaving 15 bases between. PCR employed 60 Vbeta and 13 Jbeta primers. TCRdb keeps only in-frame clones here, not all; method: immunoSEQ multiplex PCR. The sample includes 35,000 to 40,000 clones, just under 75% of them seen just once. The specimen was PBMCs. The sequence derives from a young man in good health and CMV-seronegative. The chain uses TRBV6-5 and TRBJ1-4; a possible D gene is TRBD1 (6 bases). The CDR3 here is CASTNYQGYEKLFF. The CDR3 coding sequence is TGTGCCAGCACTAACTACCAGGGGTATGAAAAACTGTTTTTT.